The source of this T cell receptor (beta chain) is a study of type 1 regulatory T cells. Turning to the study itself: T-allo10 is a Tr1-enriched, alloantigen-specific CD4 T cell product made in vitro. Study-wide results and caveats: Type 1 regulatory T cells had a more restricted TCR repertoire than non-type 1 regulatory T cells.

Each CDR3 protein gets one entry after TCRdb re-called the reads with MiXCR. The data hold about 62,000 distinct CDR3 sequences, with 62% observed a single time. As regards this clonotype: Its antigen is currently unknown.

CDR3 size: 14 residues. Germline CDR1 and CDR2: LNHNV and YYDKDF (reference sequence). V was pared by 1 base and J by 6 bases, with 12 bases between. The clonotype comes from a human donor in good health. The specimen was cultured non-Tr1 T cells, either the whole culture or a sorted T cell fraction (not recorded which). J is TRBJ1-1 and V is TRBV15, with D tentatively TRBD1 (5 bases). CDR3 loop: CATSRGARGAEAFF. The CDR3 nucleotides are TGTGCCACCAGCAGAGGGGCTCGGGGGGCTGAAGCTTTCTTT.